These T cell receptor beta chains were read from a single sample in a study of blood T cell repertoires in COVID-19. Assay used: immunoSEQ multiplex PCR; TCRdb lists only in-frame clones, some missing. Altogether about 55,000 clones are present, roughly 89% being singletons, with the ten largest covering under 3.5%. The material sequenced was peripheral blood. Receptor source: a man aged 80 or over with acute or convalescent COVID-19. Both conserved end residues are part of each CDR3. D genes are given only for firm matches. Size values are once, few and many counts, or a class for expanded clones, and some rows have none.

abundance: NA
d_gene: NA
v_gene: TRBV24-1
j_gene: TRBJ2-3
CDR3aa: CATSDPDRDTQYF
CDR3nt: TGTGCCACCAGTGATCCCGACAGGGATACGCAGTATTTT

abundance: NA
d_gene: TRBD2
v_gene: TRBV3-1/TRBV3-2
j_gene: TRBJ2-3
CDR3aa: CASSQGIAGGRDTQYF
CDR3nt: TGTGCCAGCAGCCAAGGGATAGCGGGGGGGCGCGATACGCAGTATTTT

abundance: once
d_gene: NA
v_gene: TRBV3-1/TRBV3-2
j_gene: TRBJ2-7
CDR3aa: CASSQAPGYEQYF
CDR3nt: TGTGCCAGCAGCCAAGCCCCGGGTTACGAGCAGTACTTC

abundance: NA
d_gene: TRBD1
v_gene: TRBV27
j_gene: TRBJ2-3
CDR3aa: CASSARQGGGSTDTQYF
CDR3nt: TGTGCCAGCAGTGCTAGACAGGGTGGAGGTAGCACAGATACGCAGTATTTT

abundance: NA
d_gene: NA
v_gene: TRBV5-8
j_gene: TRBJ1-3
CDR3aa: CASRPWAGGNTIYF
CDR3nt: TGTGCCAGCAGACCTTGGGCAGGTGGAAACACCATATATTTT

abundance: once
d_gene: TRBD2
v_gene: TRBV6-6
j_gene: TRBJ2-7
CDR3aa: CASSYSAGLAGEQYF
CDR3nt: TGTGCCAGCAGTTACTCAGCGGGACTAGCGGGGGAGCAGTACTTC

abundance: NA
d_gene: NA
v_gene: TRBV15
j_gene: TRBJ2-1
CDR3aa: CATSREGAGVPLIQLEQFF
CDR3nt: TGTGCCACCAGCAGAGAGGGGGCAGGGGTCCCCTTGATTCAGCTTGAGCAGTTCTTC

abundance: NA
d_gene: TRBD1
v_gene: TRBV7-2
j_gene: TRBJ2-7
CDR3aa: CASSLNMGQASGYF
CDR3nt: TGTGCCAGCAGCTTAAATATGGGACAGGCAAGCGGGTACTTC

abundance: NA
d_gene: TRBD1
v_gene: TRBV6-6
j_gene: TRBJ1-2
CDR3aa: CASLRDRDGYGYTF
CDR3nt: TGTGCCAGCCTCCGGGACAGGGATGGTTATGGCTACACCTTC

abundance: NA
d_gene: NA
v_gene: TRBV27
j_gene: TRBJ1-6
CDR3aa: CASSLRGVSYNSPLHF
CDR3nt: TGTGCCAGCAGTTTACGGGGAGTCTCCTATAATTCACCCCTCCACTTT

abundance: NA
d_gene: NA
v_gene: TRBV11-2
j_gene: TRBJ1-1
CDR3aa: CASSLSRGVNTEAFF
CDR3nt: TGTGCCAGCAGCCTATCCCGGGGGGTGAACACTGAAGCTTTCTTT

abundance: NA
d_gene: TRBD2
v_gene: TRBV10-2
j_gene: TRBJ2-1
CDR3aa: CASSETSGGPGEQFF
CDR3nt: TGCGCCAGCAGTGAGACTAGCGGGGGGCCAGGCGAGCAGTTCTTC

abundance: NA
d_gene: TRBD1
v_gene: TRBV23-1
j_gene: TRBJ1-3
CDR3aa: CASSRRAGGLPTGNTIYF
CDR3nt: TGCGCCAGCAGTCGTAGGGCAGGGGGCCTCCCCACTGGAAACACCATATATTTT

abundance: NA
d_gene: TRBD1
v_gene: TRBV6-1
j_gene: TRBJ1-2
CDR3aa: CASSEMEGASYGYTF
CDR3nt: TGTGCCAGCAGTGAAATGGAGGGGGCAAGCTATGGCTACACCTTC

abundance: NA
d_gene: NA
v_gene: TRBV2
j_gene: TRBJ2-1
CDR3aa: CASMTGSYNEQFF
CDR3nt: TGTGCCAGCATGACTGGCTCCTACAATGAGCAGTTCTTC

abundance: NA
d_gene: TRBD2
v_gene: TRBV5-1
j_gene: TRBJ2-5
CDR3aa: CASSLTSGGAKTQYF
CDR3nt: TGCGCCAGCAGCTTGACTAGCGGGGGGGCTAAGACCCAGTACTTC

abundance: NA
d_gene: TRBD1
v_gene: TRBV19
j_gene: TRBJ1-5
CDR3aa: CASSWGQGGNQPQHF
CDR3nt: TGTGCCAGTAGTTGGGGGCAGGGGGGCAATCAGCCCCAGCATTTT

abundance: once
d_gene: NA
v_gene: TRBV6-5
j_gene: TRBJ2-5
CDR3aa: CASSYSIRTYQYF
CDR3nt: TGTGCCAGCAGTTACTCGATAAGGACTTACCAGTACTTC

abundance: NA
d_gene: NA
v_gene: TRBV6-6
j_gene: TRBJ1-1
CDR3aa: CASSYETGNTEAFF
CDR3nt: TGTGCCAGCAGTTACGAGACAGGGAACACTGAAGCTTTCTTT

abundance: NA
d_gene: TRBD1
v_gene: TRBV6-5
j_gene: TRBJ1-2
CDR3aa: CASSYSGQADYGYTF
CDR3nt: TGTGCCAGCAGTTACTCGGGACAGGCGGACTATGGCTACACCTTC

abundance: NA
d_gene: NA
v_gene: TRBV15
j_gene: TRBJ2-2
CDR3aa: CATSRESGVTGELFF
CDR3nt: TGTGCCACCAGCAGAGAGTCGGGGGTTACCGGGGAGCTGTTTTTT

abundance: once
d_gene: NA
v_gene: TRBV7-9
j_gene: TRBJ1-1
CDR3aa: CASSPDIPEAFF
CDR3nt: TGTGCCAGCAGCCCTGACATCCCTGAAGCTTTCTTT

abundance: NA
d_gene: TRBD1
v_gene: TRBV6-5
j_gene: TRBJ2-7
CDR3aa: CASRQGRHEQYF
CDR3nt: TGTGCCAGTCGACAGGGGAGGCACGAGCAGTACTTC

abundance: NA
d_gene: TRBD1
v_gene: TRBV7-9
j_gene: TRBJ1-2
CDR3aa: CASSTGAEGYTF
CDR3nt: TGTGCCAGCAGTACAGGGGCGGAGGGCTACACCTTC

abundance: NA
d_gene: NA
v_gene: TRBV7-2
j_gene: TRBJ2-3
CDR3aa: CASSFRQTTDTQYF
CDR3nt: TGTGCCAGCAGCTTCAGACAGACTACAGATACGCAGTATTTT

abundance: NA
d_gene: NA
v_gene: TRBV7-2
j_gene: TRBJ1-1
CDR3aa: CASSPNRGSTEAFF
CDR3nt: TGTGCCAGCAGCCCCAACCGGGGGTCCACTGAAGCTTTCTTT

abundance: NA
d_gene: TRBD1
v_gene: TRBV7-6
j_gene: TRBJ1-3
CDR3aa: CASSLTGATIGNTIYF
CDR3nt: TGTGCCAGCAGCTTGACAGGGGCCACCATTGGAAACACCATATATTTT

abundance: NA
d_gene: TRBD1
v_gene: TRBV2
j_gene: TRBJ1-2
CDR3aa: CASSIRTGGNGYTF
CDR3nt: TGTGCCAGCAGTATACGGACAGGGGGCAATGGCTACACCTTC

abundance: once
d_gene: TRBD1
v_gene: TRBV5-4
j_gene: TRBJ1-1
CDR3aa: CASSPRTGENTEAFF
CDR3nt: TGTGCCAGCAGCCCAAGGACAGGGGAGAACACTGAAGCTTTCTTT

abundance: NA
d_gene: TRBD1
v_gene: TRBV5-1
j_gene: TRBJ1-2
CDR3aa: CASSLAGRGRNANYGYTF
CDR3nt: TGCGCCAGCAGCTTGGCCGGCAGGGGGCGGAATGCTAACTATGGCTACACCTTC

abundance: NA
d_gene: NA
v_gene: TRBV14
j_gene: TRBJ2-6
CDR3aa: CASSQDSGGFIPSGANVLTF
CDR3nt: TGTGCCAGCAGCCAAGACTCTGGCGGATTCATTCCATCTGGGGCCAACGTCCTGACTTTC

abundance: NA
d_gene: NA
v_gene: TRBV4-1
j_gene: TRBJ1-4
CDR3aa: CASSQDRQGLGDEKLFF
CDR3nt: TGCGCCAGCAGCCAAGATCGGCAGGGGCTGGGTGATGAAAAACTGTTTTTT

abundance: NA
d_gene: NA
v_gene: TRBV7-9
j_gene: TRBJ2-7
CDR3aa: CASSFPVGVFYF
CDR3nt: TGTGCCAGCAGCTTCCCCGTGGGAGTGTTTTACTTC

abundance: NA
d_gene: NA
v_gene: TRBV6-5
j_gene: TRBJ1-6
CDR3aa: CASSWFGGTLHF
CDR3nt: TGTGCCAGCAGTTGGTTCGGGGGTACCCTCCACTTT

abundance: few
d_gene: NA
v_gene: TRBV9
j_gene: TRBJ1-1
CDR3aa: CASSRAGMNTEAFF
CDR3nt: TGTGCCAGCAGTCGGGCAGGGATGAACACTGAAGCTTTCTTT

abundance: NA
d_gene: NA
v_gene: TRBV5-1
j_gene: TRBJ1-6
CDR3aa: CASNPGQNNSPLHF
CDR3nt: TGCGCCAGCAACCCCGGACAGAATAATTCACCCCTCCACTTT

abundance: NA
d_gene: NA
v_gene: TRBV5-4
j_gene: TRBJ2-2
CDR3aa: CASSLWGHGELFF
CDR3nt: TGTGCCAGCAGCTTGTGGGGGCACGGGGAGCTGTTTTTT

abundance: NA
d_gene: NA
v_gene: TRBV6-1
j_gene: TRBJ1-5
CDR3aa: CASSVRQSDSNQPQHF
CDR3nt: TGTGCCAGCAGTGTCCGACAGTCAGATAGCAATCAGCCCCAGCATTTT

abundance: NA
d_gene: TRBD1
v_gene: TRBV30
j_gene: TRBJ2-3
CDR3aa: CAWSSGTGGHSSTDTQYF
CDR3nt: TGTGCCTGGAGTTCCGGGACAGGGGGCCATTCTAGCACAGATACGCAGTATTTT

abundance: NA
d_gene: TRBD1
v_gene: TRBV6-5
j_gene: TRBJ1-2
CDR3aa: CASSYPAPQGVYGYTF
CDR3nt: TGTGCCAGCAGCTACCCCGCCCCGCAGGGGGTCTATGGCTACACCTTC

abundance: NA
d_gene: TRBD2
v_gene: TRBV9
j_gene: TRBJ2-1
CDR3aa: CASSVDLAGGPNEQFF
CDR3nt: TGTGCCAGCAGCGTAGATCTAGCGGGGGGGCCAAATGAGCAGTTCTTC

abundance: NA
d_gene: TRBD1
v_gene: TRBV30
j_gene: TRBJ2-2
CDR3aa: CALGVLKQGTGELFF
CDR3nt: TGTGCCCTTGGAGTCCTTAAACAGGGGACCGGGGAGCTGTTTTTT

abundance: NA
d_gene: NA
v_gene: TRBV27
j_gene: TRBJ1-6
CDR3aa: CASSFLGAGYNSPLHF
CDR3nt: TGTGCCAGCAGTTTTCTAGGGGCAGGTTATAATTCACCCCTCCACTTT

abundance: NA
d_gene: TRBD1
v_gene: TRBV10-2
j_gene: TRBJ1-2
CDR3aa: CASRDRGPVYGYTF
CDR3nt: TGCGCCAGCAGGGACAGGGGGCCCGTCTATGGCTACACCTTC

abundance: NA
d_gene: TRBD1
v_gene: TRBV6-6
j_gene: TRBJ2-5
CDR3aa: CASSYSGTGPQETQYF
CDR3nt: TGTGCCAGCAGCTATTCCGGGACAGGGCCCCAAGAGACCCAGTACTTC

abundance: NA
d_gene: NA
v_gene: TRBV10-2
j_gene: TRBJ2-7
CDR3aa: CASRGEATFQQYF
CDR3nt: TGCGCCAGCAGGGGAGAGGCTACCTTCCAGCAGTACTTC

abundance: NA
d_gene: NA
v_gene: TRBV25-1
j_gene: TRBJ1-5
CDR3aa: CASSRGDQPQHF
CDR3nt: TGTGCCAGCAGTAGAGGAGATCAGCCCCAGCATTTT